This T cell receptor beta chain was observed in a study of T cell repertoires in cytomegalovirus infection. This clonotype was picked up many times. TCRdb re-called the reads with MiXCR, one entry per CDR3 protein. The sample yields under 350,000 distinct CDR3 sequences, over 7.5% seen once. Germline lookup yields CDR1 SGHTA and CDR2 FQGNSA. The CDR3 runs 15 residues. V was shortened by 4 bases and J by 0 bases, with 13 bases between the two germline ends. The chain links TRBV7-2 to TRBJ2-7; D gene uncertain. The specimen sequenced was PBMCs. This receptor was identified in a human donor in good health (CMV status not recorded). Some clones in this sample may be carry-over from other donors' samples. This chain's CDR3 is CASSSYGGPSYEQYF. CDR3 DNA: TGTGCCAGCAGCTCTTATGGCGGTCCCTCCTACGAGCAGTACTTC.